Sequencing of this T cell receptor beta chain was carried out in a study of shared clonotypes between healthy human individuals. Study-wide points: Lower generation probabilities were found for non-shared clonotypes than for those shared by all four donors.

This table comes from immunoSEQ multiplex PCR, and its TCRdb copy is limited to in-frame clones, with some not included. The sample records 550,000 to 700,000 clones, 73% being singletons. A note on this clone: What it binds is not known.

Deletions cut 5 bases from V and 2 bases from J, with 10 bases between. This CDR3 has 15 residues. Germline values: CDR1 SGHTA, CDR2 FQGTGA. The chain links TRBV7-3 to TRBJ2-6; tentatively, D is TRBD1 (6 bases). The sequenced sample was memory CD4+ T cells sorted from blood. The subset: CD45RA-negative fraction. The sequence was collected from a woman aged 25 to 45 in good health. CDR3 nucleotide sequence: TGTGCCAGCAGCCAAGGGGGTGCTGGGGCCAACGTCCTGACTTTC. It translates to CASSQGGAGANVLTF.